This TCR beta chain was identified during a study of blood T cell repertoires in COVID-19. Whole-study context: T cells, B-cell-depleted T cells, or PBMCs supplied cDNA or gDNA.

The CDR3 is made up of 13 amino acids. CDR1 is SGHNT and CDR2 is YENEEA in the germline V gene. Germline trimming cut 6 bases from V and 8 bases from J; bases unmatched to any gene: 8. Assay: immunoSEQ multiplex PCR; the TCRdb copy retains only in-frame clones and omits some. The sample yields 250,000 to 350,000 clones, roughly 90% seen once. Enrollees, about 18 to 89 years old, lived in roughly 24 US areas. Recovered status applied to Cohort 3 donors who had two consecutive negative PCRs. It also applied to those with clearance or with symptom resolution. The chain uses TRBV11-3 and TRBJ1-1, with 8 bases identical to TRBD1. Sequences were obtained from PBMCs or T cells enriched from blood (not recorded which). The sequence was collected from a young woman who had recovered from COVID-19. CDR3 DNA: TGTGCCAGCAGGAGATCCCAGGGGGCCGAAGCTTTCTTT. It codes for CASRRSQGAEAFF.